This T cell receptor beta chain is from a study of human T cells and chemical hapten exposure. Individual cDNA molecules had unique molecular identifiers attached to them by the library. TCRdb processed the RACE reads anew with MiXCR; each CDR3 protein has one entry. The data hold some 42,000 distinct CDR3 sequences, with 8% to 9.5% observed a single time. This clonotype was recorded a few times. Its antigen is unidentified. V lost 2 bases to trimming and J lost 6 bases, with 9 bases between them. The germline gives CDR1 SGHRS, CDR2 YFSETQ. The CDR3 covers 12 residues. The sample's time point: patch test 2, 6 weeks after DPC sensitization. Sample treatment: therapeutic diphenylcyclopropenone sensitization with weekly scalp DPC. The study, taken as a whole, reports: The donors suffered from alopecia, so their immune response may not match that of healthy people. With patch test score, the counts of PT1 expanded TCRs showed a positive correlation.

Here the sequenced sample was whole blood, taken in connection with sensitization to the hapten diphenylcyclopropenone (DPC). The chain combines TRBV5-1 with TRBJ2-7; D gene uncertain. The sequence was obtained from a woman between 35 and 50 years old with alopecia areata. Some clones in this sample may be carry-over from other donors' samples. This CDR3 is CASSFQETEQYF. Here the CDR3 DNA reads TGCGCCAGCAGCTTTCAGGAGACCGAGCAGTACTTC.